The following is a T cell receptor beta chain sequence with its context. One junction end disagrees with the germline gene, perhaps due to a read error. With iRepertoire HTBI primers and Arm-PCR of CDR3 regions, TCR beta libraries were built. Per the original data handling: The samples yielded 50 to 80 TRBV and more than twelve TRBJ segments. TCRdb independently ran MiXCR on the multiplex PCR reads; one entry per CDR3 protein. The V and J calls shown here were made by TCRdb, not taken from the authors' results. The table records about 320,000 distinct CDR3 sequences, 15% to 20% of them present only once. The data stem from a study of regulatory T cells in long-lasting Graves disease. This sample's time point: newly diagnosed GD, antithyroid drugs for less than 3 months. Following extraction of RNA from PBMCs, that RNA was used to make the TCR library. Graves' disease diagnosis followed American Thyroid Association guidelines. The authors drew patients from an endocrinology department in Xi'an, China.

The sample consisted of peripheral blood mononuclear cells (PBMCs), taken at new diagnosis, from a patient treated with antithyroid drugs. This TCR was recovered from a female donor with Graves disease.

The CDR3, as DNA: TGTGCCTGGAGTGTAGGACTAGCGGTCTCCCACGAGCAGTACTTC. As protein: CAWSVGLAVSHEQYF. The V gene is TRBV30, the J gene TRBJ2-7, with 10 bases fitting TRBD2. The CDR3 loop spans 15 amino acids. The germline V gene encodes CDR1 GTSNPN and CDR2 SVGIG (reference sequence).